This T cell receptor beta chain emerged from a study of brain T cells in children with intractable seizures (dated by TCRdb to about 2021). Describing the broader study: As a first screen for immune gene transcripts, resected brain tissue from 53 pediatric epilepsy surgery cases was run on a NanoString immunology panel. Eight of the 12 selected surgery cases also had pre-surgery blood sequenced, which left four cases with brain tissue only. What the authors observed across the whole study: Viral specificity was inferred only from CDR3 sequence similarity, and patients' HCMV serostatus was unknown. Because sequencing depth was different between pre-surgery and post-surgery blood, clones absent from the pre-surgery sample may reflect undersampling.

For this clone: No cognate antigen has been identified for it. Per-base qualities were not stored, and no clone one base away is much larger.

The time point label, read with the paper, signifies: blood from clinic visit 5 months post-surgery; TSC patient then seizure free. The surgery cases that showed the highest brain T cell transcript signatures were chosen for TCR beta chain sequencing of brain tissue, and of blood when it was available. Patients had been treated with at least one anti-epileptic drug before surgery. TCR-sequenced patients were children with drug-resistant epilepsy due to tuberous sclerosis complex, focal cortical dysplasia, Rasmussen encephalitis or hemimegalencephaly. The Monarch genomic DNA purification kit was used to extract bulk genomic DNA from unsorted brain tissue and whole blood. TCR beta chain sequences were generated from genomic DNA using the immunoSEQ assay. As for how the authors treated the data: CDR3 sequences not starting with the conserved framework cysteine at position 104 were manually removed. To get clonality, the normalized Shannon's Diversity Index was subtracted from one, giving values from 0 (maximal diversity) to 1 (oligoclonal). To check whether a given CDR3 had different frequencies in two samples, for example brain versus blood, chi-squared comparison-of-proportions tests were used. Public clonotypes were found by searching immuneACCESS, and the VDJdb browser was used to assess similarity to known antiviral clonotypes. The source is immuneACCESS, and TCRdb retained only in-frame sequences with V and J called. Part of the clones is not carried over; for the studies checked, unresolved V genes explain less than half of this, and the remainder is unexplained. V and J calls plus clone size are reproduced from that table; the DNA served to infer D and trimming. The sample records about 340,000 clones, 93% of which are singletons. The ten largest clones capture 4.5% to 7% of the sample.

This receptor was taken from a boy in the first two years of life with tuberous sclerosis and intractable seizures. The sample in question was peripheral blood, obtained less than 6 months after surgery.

The CDR3: CAISAFYPLTSGSTHEQYF. The nucleotide sequence is given as TGTGCCATCAGTGCCTTCTACCCCCTCACTAGCGGGAGTACCCACGAGCAGTACTTC. The V and J genes are TRBV10-3 and TRBJ2-7, with 11 bases in between that match TRBD2. The CDR3 goes from the cysteine to the phenylalanine over 19 residues. The CDR3 DNA has 57 bases and is translated from base 1. Clipping removes 4 bases from V and 5 bases from J, with 19 as the unmatched junction base count. Reading the germline V gene gives CDR1 ENHRY and CDR2 SYGVKD.